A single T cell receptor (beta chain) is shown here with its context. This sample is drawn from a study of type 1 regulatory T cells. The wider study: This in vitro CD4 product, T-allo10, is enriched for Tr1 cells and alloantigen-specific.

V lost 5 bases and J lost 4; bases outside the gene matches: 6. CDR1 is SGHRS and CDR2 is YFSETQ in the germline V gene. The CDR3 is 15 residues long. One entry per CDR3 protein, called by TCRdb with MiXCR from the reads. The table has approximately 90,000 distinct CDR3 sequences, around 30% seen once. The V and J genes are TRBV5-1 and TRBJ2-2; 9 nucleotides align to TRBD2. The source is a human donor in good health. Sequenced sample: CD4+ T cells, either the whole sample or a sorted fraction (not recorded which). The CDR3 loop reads CASRDSGRPTGELFF. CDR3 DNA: TGCGCCAGCAGAGATAGCGGGAGACCCACCGGGGAGCTGTTTTTT. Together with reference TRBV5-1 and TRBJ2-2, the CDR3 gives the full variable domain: KAGVTQTPRYLIKTRGQQVTLSCSPISGHRSVSWYQQTPGQGLQFLFEYFSETQRNKGNFPGRFSGRQFSNSRSEMNVSTLELGDSALYLCASRDSGRPTGELFFGEGSRLTVL.